This T cell receptor (beta chain) was sequenced in a study of human T cells and chemical hapten exposure. This clonotype was counted many times. Antigen specificity is unknown. TCRdb recomputed calls from the RACE reads with MiXCR, one row per CDR3 protein. The sample yields about 92,000 distinct CDR3 sequences, approximately 11% seen once. Notes on the study in general: Significantly greater numbers of large CDR3 similarity clusters came from expanded TCRs than from controls. The immune response of these alopecia patients might not match healthy individuals'.

Indicated time point: patch test 3, about 24 weeks after DPC sensitization. Stated treatment: therapeutic diphenylcyclopropenone sensitization with weekly scalp DPC. Donors were 18 to 70-year-old alopecia patients suitable for DPC. Germline V lookup: CDR1 SGHVS, CDR2 FQNEAQ. CDR3 length: 15 amino acids. Trimming stripped 4 bases from V and 7 bases from J, with 16 bases between. The sequences come from whole blood, collected in connection with sensitization to the hapten diphenylcyclopropenone (DPC). V and J are TRBV7-8 and TRBJ2-2; D is unclear. The source is a woman in her twenties or thirties with alopecia areata. Some clones in this sample may be carry-over from other donors' samples. The CDR3 spells CASSSPAGWGGELFF. The CDR3 nucleotides are TGTGCCAGCAGCTCGCCGGCCGGGTGGGGCGGGGAGCTGTTTTTT.